The 26 T cell receptor beta chains below all came from one sample that was sequenced in a study of neurological immune-mediated disorders. One entry per CDR3 protein results from TCRdb running MiXCR on the 5' RACE reads. The table lists roughly 16,000 distinct CDR3 sequences, about 15% of them singletons. The sequenced material came from PBMCs. Receptor source: a man in his 60s with HTLV-1-associated myelopathy (HAM/TSP).

This clonotype was observed at least ten times. The V call is TRBV5-1, the J call TRBJ2-1; D unresolved. The CDR3 is made up of 15 amino acids. Trimming shortened V by 0 bases and J by 2 bases, and 9 bases separated the two germline ends. CDR1 is SGHRS, CDR2 YFSETQ, per germline. This CDR3 is CASSLVARTYNEQFF. CDR3 nucleotide sequence: TGCGCCAGCAGCTTGGTGGCGCGGACCTACAATGAGCAGTTCTTC.

This clonotype has a count of ten or more. The chain combines TRBV9 with TRBJ1-1; D is possibly TRBD1 (5 bases). The CDR3 loop spans 15 amino acids. The germline V and J ends were trimmed by 4 bases and 3 bases, with 16 bases remaining between them. CDR1 is SGDLS and CDR2 is YYNGEE in the germline V gene. CDR3 protein: CASSPSRGEDTEAFF. The CDR3, as DNA: TGTGCCAGCAGCCCCAGTCGGGGGGAGGACACTGAAGCTTTCTTT.

This clonotype was picked up a small number of times. The CDR3 protein is CASRSLPGTQETQYF. The DNA for the CDR3 is TGTGCAAGTCGCTCCCTCCCTGGGACCCAAGAGACCCAGTACTTC. This chain links TRBV12-2 with TRBJ2-5; whether TRBD2, the table's D call, matches the DNA was not checked. TRBV12-2 is a known pseudogene. This CDR3 has 15 amino acids.

This clonotype has ten or more counts. The V gene is TRBV7-8, the J gene TRBJ2-1; a weak D match, TRBD2 (6 bases). There are 12 residues in the CDR3. V gave up 1 base and J gave up 8 bases, with 6 bases separating them. Germline CDR1 SGHVS, CDR2 FQNEAQ. The DNA of the CDR3 is TGTGCCAGCAGCTTAGGGGGGGATGAGCAGTTCTTC. This sequence encodes CASSLGGDEQFF. Supplemented by reference TRBV7-8 and TRBJ2-1, the full variable domain reads GAGVSQSPRYKVAKRGQDVALRCDPISGHVSLFWYQQALGQGPEFLTYFQNEAQLDKSGLPSDRFFAERPEGSVSTLKIQRTQQEDSAVYLCASSLGGDEQFFGPGTRLTVL.

This clonotype was seen ten or more times. V usage is TRBV5-1 and J usage is TRBJ2-5; 8 nucleotides align to TRBD1. Looked up from germline, CDR1 is SGHRS and CDR2 is YFSETQ. The V segment lost 5 bases and the J segment 9 bases; nucleotides outside the gene matches: 15. The CDR3 runs to 15 residues. The CDR3 sequence is CASSSTGAVGVSQYF. The DNA of the CDR3 is TGCGCCAGCAGTTCGACAGGGGCGGTAGGGGTGTCCCAGTACTTC.

This clonotype was observed at least ten times. The chain couples TRBV20-1 to TRBJ2-2; 10 bases line up with TRBD1. The CDR3 is 15 residues long. Germline trimming cut 6 bases from V and 5 bases from J; bases unmatched to any gene: 9. Germline values: CDR1 DFQATT, CDR2 SNEGSKA (reference sequence). CDR3 region: CSARPGQGYTGELFF. CDR3 DNA: TGCAGTGCGCGTCCGGGACAGGGGTATACCGGGGAGCTGTTTTTT.

There are many counts of this clonotype. This chain uses TRBV3-1 with TRBJ1-6, with D tentatively TRBD1 (6 bases). The germline gives CDR1 LGHDT, CDR2 YNNKEL (reference sequence). V shed 6 bases and J shed 7 bases, with 13 bases lying between them. The CDR3 sequence is 14 residues long. In DNA form, the CDR3 reads TGTGCCAGCAGAGAGGACAGCGTGAATTCACCCCTCCACTTT. Protein: CASREDSVNSPLHF.

This chain connects TRBV7-2 to TRBJ2-1; TRBD1 is a possible D gene (5 bases). V gave up 5 bases and J gave up 3 bases, with 17 bases separating them. CDR3 length: 16 amino acids. Germline lookup yields CDR1 SGHTA and CDR2 FQGNSA. In DNA form, the CDR3 reads TGTGCCAGCAGCCCCAGGTCCCAGGGCGACTACAATGAGCAGTTCTTC. This gives the protein CASSPRSQGDYNEQFF.

This clonotype was recorded many times. The rearrangement joins TRBV6-4 to TRBJ1-2; D is perhaps TRBD1 (6 bases). Trimming shortened V by 3 bases and J by 7 bases, and 12 bases separated the two germline ends. Germline lookup yields CDR1 MRHNA and CDR2 SNTAGT. There are 13 residues in the CDR3. The CDR3 DNA follows: TGTGCCAGCAGTGAGTCAGGGGCTGGTGGCTACACCTTC. Encoded protein: CASSESGAGGYTF.

In this sample, this clonotype is medium-sized. V gene TRBV3-1 combines with J gene TRBJ1-2; TRBD1 might be the D (6 bases). V was clipped by 0 bases and J by 7 bases, with 15 bases between them. This CDR3 is built from 15 residues. The germline CDR1 and CDR2 sequences are LGHDT and YNNKEL (reference sequence). The CDR3 nucleotides read TGTGCCAGCAGCCAAGATCGAAGCTCGACAGGTGGCTACACCTTC. Translating gives CASSQDRSSTGGYTF.

Comments on this clonotype: One end of the junction is discordant with germline, which a read error may explain. The V and J genes are TRBV3-1 and TRBJ2-7, with TRBD2 as a possible D gene (5 bases). The CDR3 length is 15 residues. Per the germline V gene, CDR1 is LGHDT and CDR2 is YNNKEL (reference sequence). The CDR3: CASSSHVGSSYERYF. The CDR3 DNA reads TGTGCCAGCAGCTCCCATGTTGGGAGCTCCTACGAGCGGTACTTC.

In its sample, this clonotype was seen many times. V usage is TRBV4-1 and J usage is TRBJ1-2; D remains unclear. The germline CDR1 and CDR2 sequences are MGHRA and YSYEKL. Trimming shortened V by 3 bases and J by 9 bases, and 11 bases separated the two germline ends. The CDR3 is made up of 12 amino acids. The CDR3 region is CASSQETRSYTF. The CDR3 DNA reads TGCGCCAGCAGCCAGGAGACCCGTAGCTACACCTTC.

The chain uses TRBV5-1 and TRBJ2-1; TRBD1 might be the D (7 bases). Trimming removed 0 bases from V and 3 bases from J, with 10 bases in between. Germline V gene lookup returns CDR1 SGHRS and CDR2 YFSETQ. The CDR3 runs to 15 residues. The CDR3 region has the DNA TGCGCCAGCAGCTTGGCCAGGGGGGTCTACAATGAGCAGTTCTTC. Residues: CASSLARGVYNEQFF.

CDR3 residues: CASSLGGFDQPQHF. DNA of the CDR3: TGTGCCAGCAGTTTAGGAGGGTTCGATCAGCCCCAGCATTTT. The V call is TRBV27, the J call TRBJ1-5; D gene unclear. CDR3 size: 14 residues. Trimming stripped 2 bases from V and 5 bases from J, with 10 bases between. Germline CDR1 is MNHEY and CDR2 is SMNVEV (reference sequence).

The chain carries TRBV6-5 and TRBJ2-4; 9 bases map to TRBD1. The J segment lost 6 bases and the V segment lost 7 bases, leaving 4 bases of the junction unmatched. Germline CDR1 and CDR2: MNHEY and SVGAGI. This CDR3 has 13 residues. CDR3 nucleotides: TGTGCCAGCACCGGGACAGGGTTAAACATTCAGTACTTC. It encodes CASTGTGLNIQYF.

This clonotype was recorded many times. This chain connects TRBV4-1 to TRBJ2-7; D uncertain. The CDR3 is 15 amino acids. CDR1 is MGHRA, CDR2 YSYEKL, per germline. The V end was cut by 0 bases, the J end by 0 bases, with 9 bases between. In DNA, the CDR3 is TGCGCCAGCAGCCAAGATCGAGGTAGCTCCTACGAGCAGTACTTC. It encodes CASSQDRGSSYEQYF.

This clonotype has ten or more counts. This rearrangement joins TRBV5-1 to TRBJ2-1; 7 nucleotides align to TRBD2. The length of the CDR3 is 14 residues. Per the germline V gene, CDR1 is SGHRS and CDR2 is YFSETQ. V trimming: 3 bases; J trimming: 7 bases; junction bases outside the gene matches: 7. CDR3 sequence (DNA): TGCGCCAGCAGCTCCCAGGGAGCGGGGAATGAGCAGTTCTTC. This codes for CASSSQGAGNEQFF.

This clonotype has a count of ten or more. V and J are TRBV20-1 and TRBJ2-2; 11 nucleotides align to TRBD2. The CDR3 covers 17 residues. Germline V lookup: CDR1 DFQATT, CDR2 SNEGSKA (reference sequence). V was clipped by 1 base and J by 5 bases; unmatched bases: 9. The CDR3 loop is CSARAPLAGGLTGELFF. The CDR3 bases are TGCAGTGCTAGAGCCCCGCTAGCGGGGGGCCTTACCGGGGAGCTGTTTTTT.

At least ten counts were recorded for this clonotype. The chain couples TRBV7-8 to TRBJ2-7; D could derive from TRBD1 or TRBD2 (5 bases each). The CDR3 is made up of 14 amino acids. V dropped 6 bases and J dropped 0 bases, with 12 bases sitting between them. Germline-derived CDR1 and CDR2 are SGHVS and FQNEAQ. CDR3 coding DNA: TGTGCCAGCAGAAGGGACCTTCCCTCCTACGAGCAGTACTTC. It is translated as CASRRDLPSYEQYF. Full variable domain (rest looked up from reference TRBV7-8 and TRBJ2-7): GAGVSQSPRYKVAKRGQDVALRCDPISGHVSLFWYQQALGQGPEFLTYFQNEAQLDKSGLPSDRFFAERPEGSVSTLKIQRTQQEDSAVYLCASRRDLPSYEQYFGPGTRLTVT.

CDR3 bases: TGTGCCTCGCACCGGGACAGGGAATCTGGAGCTTTCTTT. It is translated as CASHRDRESGAFF. This rearrangement joins TRBV30 to TRBJ1-1; TRBD1 matches at 9 bases. CDR1 is GTSNPN, CDR2 SVGIG, per germline (reference sequence). With V trimmed by 7 bases and J by 10 bases, 13 bases remained unmatched. The length of the CDR3 is 13 residues. Based on the CDR3 plus reference TRBV30 and TRBJ1-1, the full variable domain is SQTIHQWPATLVQPVGSPLSLECTVEGTSNPNLYWYRQAAGRGLQLLFYSVGIGQISSEVPQNLSASRPQDRQFILSSKKLLLSDSGFYLCASHRDRESGAFFGQGTRLTVV.

There are many counts of this clonotype. V usage is TRBV12-3 or TRBV12-4 and J usage is TRBJ1-6; 7 bases fit TRBD1. CDR3 size: 14 residues. J was trimmed by 10 bases and V by 5 bases; bases with no gene match: 8. The CDR3 here is CASSGGTAVSPLHF. The CDR3 DNA is TGTGCCAGCAGTGGGGGGACAGCCGTCTCACCCCTCCACTTT.

The chain has TRBV24-1 and TRBJ1-5; no definite D call. V gave up 0 bases and J gave up 4 bases, with 36 bases separating them. The CDR3 sequence is 24 residues long. Germline V lookup: CDR1 KGHDR, CDR2 SFDVKD. The CDR3 DNA reads TGTGCCACCAGTGATTTGCACAGTGCTTCTTGGCCACCTGCTCTCCTTTTGGTAAATCAGCCCCAGCATTTT. Translated: CATSDLHSASWPPALLLVNQPQHF.

This clonotype was seen ten or more times. This chain uses TRBV20-1 with TRBJ1-2; a possible D gene is TRBD1 (5 bases). This CDR3 has 13 amino acids. V was cut by 6 bases and J by 4 bases, with 15 bases left in between. From germline, CDR1 is DFQATT and CDR2 SNEGSKA (reference sequence). DNA for the CDR3: TGCAGTGCCCCGAGCGGGGGTGGCTATGGCTACACCTTC. Translating it yields CSAPSGGGYGYTF.

This clonotype was recorded at least ten times. V usage is TRBV20-1 and J usage is TRBJ1-5; possible D gene TRBD1, 6 bases. Germline assignment: CDR1 DFQATT and CDR2 SNEGSKA (reference sequence). The CDR3 covers 12 residues. V was shortened by 6 bases and J by 4 bases, with 10 bases between the two germline ends. CDR3 region: CSAKDRNQPQHF. The CDR3 DNA sequence: TGCAGTGCCAAGGACAGAAATCAGCCCCAGCATTTT.

This clonotype came up many times. The chain links TRBV28 to TRBJ2-4; 7 bases fit TRBD1. CDR1 and CDR2 from the germline V gene are MDHEN and SYDVKM. The V and J ends lost 3 bases and 0 bases, in that order; junction bases with no gene match: 2. CDR3 size: 15 residues. The CDR3 nucleotides are TGTGCCAGCAGTTTGGGACAGCTAGCCAAAAACATTCAGTACTTC. Residues: CASSLGQLAKNIQYF.

This clonotype was observed at least ten times. The chain combines TRBV7-2 with TRBJ1-2, with TRBD1 matching 7 bases. In germline, CDR1 is SGHTA, CDR2 FQGNSA. After removal of 1 base from V and 4 bases from J, the junction contained 9 bases not matched to a gene. This CDR3 has 16 amino acids. For the CDR3, the DNA is TGTGCCAGCAGCTTAGTCGCGGACAGGACCCTCTATGGCTACACCTTC. It encodes CASSLVADRTLYGYTF.